Sequencing of this TCR beta chain was carried out in a study of blood T cells in healthy people across ages. Alongside a J-beta primer mix, a sample-barcoded 5' primer served in a second PCR lasting roughly 7 to 11 cycles. From the 5' RACE reads, TCRdb called clonotypes with MiXCR, one entry per CDR3 protein. Among under 950,000 distinct CDR3 sequences listed, around a fifth were seen once. Total RNA, at least 6 micrograms per sample, came from PBMCs. This clonotype was counted ten times or more. The CDR3 spans 14 residues. The V end was cut by 2 bases, the J end by 4 bases, with 12 bases between. Germline V gene lookup returns CDR1 SGHRS and CDR2 YFSETQ.

The V and J genes are TRBV5-1 and TRBJ1-2; no reliable D call. This receptor was obtained from a man aged 70-80 years in good health. Sequenced input: blood. Here the CDR3 DNA reads TGCGCCAGCAGCTTAGGGCAGAGCGGCTATGGCTACACCTTC. Encoded protein: CASSLGQSGYGYTF.